The source of this T cell receptor beta chain is a study of T cell repertoires in cytomegalovirus infection. From the reads, TCRdb called clonotypes with MiXCR, one entry per CDR3 protein. The repertoire holds hundreds of thousands of distinct CDR3 sequences, around 31% seen once, with 15% to 20% in the top ten. CDR1 and CDR2 from the germline V gene are SGHTA and FQGNSA. Trimming pared 3 bases from V and 2 bases from J, leaving 5 bases between. The CDR3 contains 12 residues. This clonotype came up many times. Its cognate antigen is unknown. This specimen was cultured PBMCs, taken from culture after CMV antigen stimulation. The TCR sequence derives from a human donor in good health (CMV status not recorded). Some clones in this sample may be carry-over from other donors' samples. The rearrangement links TRBV7-2 to TRBJ2-7; no clear D. CDR3 DNA: TGTGCCAGCAGCTTTATCCCCTACGAGCAGTACTTC. This translates into CASSFIPYEQYF.